A single sample gave rise to the 3 T cell receptor beta chains below, sequenced in a study of post-analysis software for immune sequencing data. Whole-study results and caveats: Controls showed lower frequencies than patients for roughly 5 TRBV segments, and TRBV5-6, TRBV5-1 and TRBV20-1 were among these.

Unique molecular identifiers were built into the TCR beta cDNA libraries. TCRdb independently ran MiXCR on the PCR reads; one entry per CDR3 protein. The sample gives under 200,000 distinct CDR3 sequences, over 25% of which show up once; roughly 3.4% is in the top ten. Antigens of these TCRs are unknown. Sequenced sample: blood. The origin of the receptors is a girl aged 2 to 17 with multiple sclerosis.

On this clonotype: This may come from a read error, since a much larger clone is one base off. The chain combines TRBV6-6 with TRBJ2-7; D is ambiguous. Germline lookup yields CDR1 MNHNY and CDR2 SVGAGI (reference sequence). The CDR3 totals 16 residues. The V end lost 11 bases, the J end lost 3 bases, and 26 bases lay between the germline ends. CDR3 DNA: TGTGCCGGCACCCTACGTGACCCGCAGACTGTCTACGAGCAGTACTTC. It yields the protein CAGTLRDPQTVYEQYF.

This clonotype was detected ten times or more. This chain links TRBV5-5 with TRBJ2-5; TRBD1 agrees at 8 bases. Germline lookup yields CDR1 SGHKS and CDR2 YYEKEE (reference sequence). The CDR3 runs to 15 residues. J was trimmed by 4 bases and V by 7 bases; bases with no gene match: 12. The CDR3 region is CASLFDRGVGETQYF. Here the CDR3 DNA reads TGTGCCAGCCTGTTCGACAGGGGTGTCGGAGAGACCCAGTACTTC.

This clonotype was seen at least ten times. Its ends do not fully match the called genes, so a read error is possible. The chain joins TRBV7-7 to TRBJ2-5; 13 bases map to TRBD2. CDR1 is SSHAT and CDR2 is FNYEAQ in the germline V gene (reference sequence). This CDR3 is built from 19 residues. The CDR3 coding sequence is TGTGCTAGCAGCCAAGGGACTAGCGGGGAGGCTCTTGTCCAAGAGACCCAGTACTTC. It codes for CASSQGTSGEALVQETQYF.